This T cell receptor beta chain was documented in a study of shared clonotypes between healthy human individuals. Study-level results: Among donors, sharing of clonotypes was expected to be affected by sequencing depth. Relative to their counterparts shared across all four donors, non-shared clonotypes exhibited diminished generation probabilities.

The table lists this clone with a count of one. Its specificity is not known. Naivety among CD8 cells was defined by CD45RO negativity and positive CCR7 selection, thereby excluding terminally differentiated effector memory CD45RA+ cells. The donors, all of them Caucasian adults, lived in Nashville, Tennessee. Each subset's genomic DNA was split evenly across several immunoSEQ plates. The protocol was immunoSEQ multiplex PCR, while the TCRdb copy is restricted to in-frame clones and leaves out a portion. The sample yields 750,000 to 1,000,000 clones, approximately 92% seen once. Sequencing was carried out using naive CD8+ T cells sorted from blood. The TCR originated in a man aged 30 to 45 in good health.

Written as DNA, the CDR3 is TGTGCCAGCAGCGGTAGAGGGGGACAGGGGGCCACTGAAGCTTTCTTT. Its translation is CASSGRGGQGATEAFF. The chain carries TRBV9 and TRBJ1-1; 12 nucleotides align to TRBD1. Losses at the gene ends were 3 bases for V and 4 bases for J; bases not matched to a gene: 7. Germline CDR1 SGDLS, CDR2 YYNGEE. The CDR3 loop spans 16 amino acids. Together with reference TRBV9 and TRBJ1-1, the CDR3 gives the full variable domain: DSGVTQTPKHLITATGQRVTLRCSPRSGDLSVYWYQQSLDQGLQFLIQYYNGEERAKGNILERFSAQQFPDLHSELNLSSLELGDSALYFCASSGRGGQGATEAFFGQGTRLTVV.